This T cell receptor beta chain stems from a study of glioma-infiltrating T cells after dendritic cell vaccination. Study information: Dendritic cell vaccination trial patients had either newly diagnosed or recurrent glioblastoma. Dendritic cells derived from monocytes and pulsed with autologous tumor lysate formed the vaccine.

The PCR used 60 V beta and 13 J beta primers. Measured with immunoSEQ multiplex PCR; TCRdb has only the in-frame clones, and not every one. The table includes tens of thousands of clones, 70% to 90% detected once. After removal of 0 bases from V and 8 bases from J, the junction contained 6 bases not matched to a gene. Germline CDR1 reads PRHDT; CDR2 reads FYEKMQ (reference sequence). The CDR3 contains 15 residues. Patients had residual fresh-frozen tumor tissue and more than two years of survival data. The TCR sequence derives from a human donor with glioblastoma. V usage is TRBV13 and J usage is TRBJ2-1; TRBD1 agrees at 8 bases. The input for sequencing was blood, taken before dendritic cell vaccination. The CDR3 sequence: CASSLGQTGVDEQFF. CDR3 DNA: TGTGCCAGCAGCTTAGGCCAGACAGGGGTCGATGAGCAGTTCTTC. Variable domain in full (rest from reference TRBV13 and TRBJ2-1): AAGVIQSPRHLIKEKRETATLKCYPIPRHDTVYWYQQGPGQDPQFLISFYEKMQSDKGSIPDRFSAQQFSDYHSELNMSSLELGDSALYFCASSLGQTGVDEQFFGPGTRLTVL.